These T cell receptor beta chains were read from a single sample in a study of immune heterogeneity within non-small cell lung tumors. In TCRdb, the multiplex PCR reads were re-called with MiXCR into one record per CDR3 protein. The data show 4,200 or so distinct CDR3 sequences, roughly 19% seen once. Material for sequencing was lung tumor tissue. These receptors all come from a man aged 55 to 70 with non-small cell lung cancer. The CDR3 runs from the conserved cysteine through the conserved F or W. The D gene is left open where the match is weak. For some rows the clone size is stated as once, few or many, or as a class when expanded; others skip it.

J gene	V gene	clone size	D gene	CDR3 protein	CDR3 DNA
TRBJ1-4	TRBV12-3/TRBV12-4	NA	NA	CASSFIRGTDNEKLFF	TGTGCCAGCAGCTTCATCCGGGGTACCGATAATGAAAAACTGTTTTTT
TRBJ2-1	TRBV6-1	medium-sized	NA	CASRGGGGSSYNEQFF	TGTGCCAGCAGAGGGGGAGGCGGGAGCTCCTACAATGAGCAGTTCTTC
TRBJ2-7	TRBV29-1	NA	TRBD1	CSVGTGGPYEQYF	TGCAGCGTCGGGACAGGGGGTCCCTACGAGCAGTACTTC
TRBJ2-3	TRBV6-1	few	TRBD2	CASSESSGLTDTQYF	TGTGCCAGCAGTGAATCTAGCGGACTCACAGATACGCAGTATTTT
TRBJ2-3	TRBV19	medium-sized	NA	CASGFTGSTDTQYF	TGTGCCAGTGGGTTTACGGGTAGCACAGATACGCAGTATTTT
TRBJ2-3	TRBV6-4	NA	TRBD2	CASRVAGETFSTDTQYF	TGTGCCAGCAGGGTAGCGGGAGAGACCTTTAGCACAGATACGCAGTATTTT
TRBJ1-2	TRBV19	NA	NA	CASSNSARRGYTF	TGTGCCAGTAGTAACTCAGCTCGGCGTGGCTACACCTTC
TRBJ2-1	TRBV28	medium-sized	TRBD1	CASSFSGTGGEQFF	TGTGCCAGCAGTTTCTCCGGGACAGGTGGTGAGCAGTTCTTC
TRBJ2-6	TRBV19	medium-sized	TRBD1	CASLSRDRAGANVLTF	TGTGCCAGCCTGTCCCGGGACAGGGCTGGGGCCAACGTCCTGACTTTC
TRBJ2-7	TRBV7-2	NA	TRBD1	CASSSGQGGLEEYF	TGTGCCAGCAGCTCAGGACAGGGGGGTCTCGAGGAGTACTTC
TRBJ2-7	TRBV11-2	medium-sized	NA	CASSLSFAGAYEQYF	TGTGCCAGCAGCTTATCCTTCGCAGGGGCCTACGAGCAGTACTTC
TRBJ2-7	TRBV3-1	NA	NA	CASSQGGNPYEQYF	TGTGCCAGCAGCCAAGGCGGGAATCCCTACGAGCAGTACTTC
TRBJ2-7	TRBV4-2	NA	NA	CASSLSAFYEQYF	TGTGCCAGCAGCCTATCGGCTTTTTACGAGCAGTACTTC
TRBJ2-7	TRBV5-6	few	TRBD2	CASSLDGTSGIREQYF	TGTGCCAGCAGCTTGGACGGGACTAGCGGGATCCGGGAGCAGTACTTC
TRBJ1-6	TRBV28	medium-sized	NA	CASSLRGGSNSPLHF	TGTGCCAGCAGTTTAAGGGGGGGTTCTAATTCACCCCTCCACTTT
TRBJ1-1	TRBV20-1	NA	NA	CSAPESQGGAEAFF	TGCAGTGCCCCCGAGAGCCAGGGAGGCGCTGAAGCTTTCTTT
TRBJ2-7	TRBV11-2	medium-sized	NA	CASSFPLASREQYF	TGTGCCAGCAGCTTCCCTCTAGCTAGCCGCGAGCAGTACTTC
TRBJ2-1	TRBV20-1	few	NA	CSARADPEQFF	TGCAGTGCTAGAGCCGACCCTGAGCAGTTCTTC
TRBJ1-2	TRBV6-1	few	NA	CASNSRVGGYTF	TGTGCCAGCAACTCCCGGGTTGGTGGCTACACCTTC
TRBJ2-2	TRBV20-1	medium-sized	TRBD2	CSASGPSGNTGELFF	TGCAGTGCTAGTGGTCCTAGCGGGAACACCGGGGAGCTGTTTTTT
TRBJ2-5	TRBV2	NA	TRBD1	CASSEARTGGTETQYF	TGTGCCAGCAGTGAAGCGAGGACAGGGGGTACGGAGACCCAGTACTTC
TRBJ2-4	TRBV6-1	NA	TRBD1	CASSLRTGLAKNIQYF	TGTGCCAGCAGCCTTCGGACAGGGTTAGCCAAAAACATTCAGTACTTC
TRBJ1-1	TRBV29-1	NA	NA	CSVDLGEGGTEAFF	TGCAGCGTTGACCTAGGGGAGGGAGGGACTGAAGCTTTCTTT
TRBJ2-3	TRBV29-1	few	NA	CSVAQGTQGDTQYF	TGCAGCGTTGCCCAGGGTACCCAAGGAGATACGCAGTATTTT
TRBJ2-3	TRBV5-1	few	TRBD1	CASTLGTGMDTQYF	TGCGCCAGCACTCTCGGGACAGGGATGGATACGCAGTATTTT
TRBJ2-3	TRBV29-1	NA	TRBD2	CSVRMTSRHKNPDTQYF	TGCAGCGTACGCATGACTAGCCGCCATAAAAACCCAGATACGCAGTATTTT
TRBJ1-2	TRBV7-2	medium-sized	NA	CASSFTDNGYTF	TGTGCCAGCAGCTTCACCGACAATGGCTACACCTTC
TRBJ2-7	TRBV7-2	NA	TRBD2	CASSHPGLVTYEQYF	TGTGCCAGCAGCCACCCGGGACTAGTTACCTACGAGCAGTACTTC
TRBJ2-7	TRBV12-3/TRBV12-4	medium-sized	NA	CASSWTQVEQYF	TGTGCCAGCAGTTGGACACAGGTCGAGCAGTACTTC
TRBJ1-4	TRBV12-3/TRBV12-4	few	NA	CASSLSPREKLFF	TGTGCCAGCAGTTTAAGTCCCAGGGAAAAACTGTTTTTT
TRBJ1-1	TRBV5-8	hyperexpanded	NA	CASSFGFPEAFF	TGTGCCAGCAGTTTTGGGTTCCCTGAAGCTTTCTTT
TRBJ2-3	TRBV7-9	NA	NA	CANSRGTDSTDTQYF	TGTGCCAACAGTCGCGGGACAGACAGCACAGATACGCAGTATTTT
TRBJ1-2	TRBV11-2	medium-sized	NA	CASTLTAYGYTF	TGTGCCAGCACATTAACAGCCTATGGCTACACCTTC
TRBJ1-2	TRBV28	medium-sized	NA	CASTDPAGDGYTF	TGTGCCAGCACCGACCCCGCCGGGGATGGCTACACCTTC
TRBJ1-3	TRBV19	NA	TRBD1	CASSARQGSSGNTIYF	TGTGCCAGTAGTGCAAGACAGGGATCCTCTGGAAACACCATATATTTT
TRBJ2-3	TRBV5-1	few	NA	CASSPEGLDTQYF	TGCGCCAGCAGCCCCGAAGGACTCGATACGCAGTATTTT
TRBJ2-7	TRBV9	few	NA	CASSVAVGVPNEQYF	TGTGCCAGCAGCGTAGCAGTGGGAGTCCCCAACGAGCAGTACTTC
TRBJ2-3	TRBV20-1	NA	TRBD2	CSAPTSGISTDTQYF	TGCAGTGCTCCGACTAGCGGTATAAGCACAGATACGCAGTATTTT
TRBJ2-7	TRBV28	NA	TRBD2	CASSRPWTSGRVGPGYEQYF	TGTGCCAGCAGTCGCCCCTGGACTAGCGGGAGGGTTGGTCCTGGCTACGAGCAGTACTTC